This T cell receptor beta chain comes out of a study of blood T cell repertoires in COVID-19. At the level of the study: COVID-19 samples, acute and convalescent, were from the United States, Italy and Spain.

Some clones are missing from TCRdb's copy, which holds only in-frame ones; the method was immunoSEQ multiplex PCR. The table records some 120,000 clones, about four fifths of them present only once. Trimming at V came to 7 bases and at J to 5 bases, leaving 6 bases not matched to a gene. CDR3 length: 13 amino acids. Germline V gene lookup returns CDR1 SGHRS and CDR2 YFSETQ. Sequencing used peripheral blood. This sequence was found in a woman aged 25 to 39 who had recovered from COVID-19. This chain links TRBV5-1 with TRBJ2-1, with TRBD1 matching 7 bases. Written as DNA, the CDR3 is TGCGCCAGCCAAAGACAGGGAAACAATGAGCAGTTCTTC. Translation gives CASQRQGNNEQFF.